There are a few counts of the clone carrying this T cell receptor beta chain. CDR1 is SGHDN and CDR2 is FVKESK in the germline V gene. Trimming left V 0 bases short and J 13 bases short, with 10 bases between. The CDR3 is 13 amino acids. These data come from a study of blood T cells in healthy people across ages. A J-beta primer mix and a sample-barcoded 5' primer were used in a second PCR of roughly 7 to 12 cycles. Each CDR3 protein is one row after TCRdb ran MiXCR on the 5' RACE reads. The data contain some 1 million distinct CDR3 sequences, roughly 45% of them singletons. The receptor was derived from a woman in her sixties in good health. Sequencing used blood. The chain joins TRBV14 to TRBJ1-6; D is unclear. The CDR3 loop is CASSQELGSPLHF. The CDR3 DNA reads TGTGCCAGCAGCCAAGAATTGGGATCCCCCCTCCACTTT. The full variable domain, completed using reference TRBV14 and TRBJ1-6, is EAGVTQFPSHSVIEKGQTVTLRCDPISGHDNLYWYRRVMGKEIKFLLHFVKESKQDESGMPNNRFLAERTGGTYSTLKVQPAELEDSGVYFCASSQELGSPLHFGNGTRLTVT.